The source of this T cell receptor (beta chain) is a study of T cells in Graves' hyperthyroidism and ophthalmopathy. As regards this clonotype: Antigen unknown.

The CDR3 covers 17 residues. Germline assignment: CDR1 SGHKS and CDR2 YYEKEE (reference sequence). The junction had 14 bases not matched to a gene; V was cut back by 3 bases and J by 7 bases. An absence of ophthalmopathy progression within 18 months meant stable Graves' hyperthyroidism. Orbital computed tomography and thyroid ultrasound, together with serum TRAb and thyroxine and clinical symptoms, were used for diagnoses. The study's findings and limits: Model predictions of ophthalmopathy came a median around 6.5 months before onset.

TCR beta CDR3 regions were amplified from RNA transcripts. Primed by the HTBI set, a first-round RT-PCR was run on the TCR CDR3. TCRdb recomputed calls from the multiplex PCR reads with MiXCR, one row per CDR3 protein. The table records some 460,000 distinct CDR3 sequences, 15% to 18% of them present only once. Material for sequencing was blood. The sequence came from a young woman with Graves' hyperthyroidism. The rearrangement uses TRBV5-5 and TRBJ2-1, with 9 nucleotides matching TRBD2. CDR3 sequence: CASSWDWSGGPGNEQFF. Here the CDR3 DNA reads TGTGCCAGCAGCTGGGACTGGAGCGGGGGGCCTGGGAATGAGCAGTTCTTC.